This TCR beta chain was profiled in a study of blood T cell repertoires in COVID-19. Looking at the study overall: Collection of acute and convalescent COVID-19 samples took place in the United States, Italy and Spain. Sources were T cells, B-cell-depleted T cells, or PBMCs; the material itself was cDNA or gDNA.

Cohort 3 donors counted as recovered after two negative PCRs, clearance, or resolved symptoms. Germline values: CDR1 SEHNR, CDR2 FQNEAQ (reference sequence). V was clipped by 5 bases and J by 8 bases, with 15 bases between them. This CDR3 contains 13 residues. Sequencing used immunoSEQ multiplex PCR; TCRdb keeps in-frame clones, though not all of them. The table lists about 320,000 clones, about nine tenths of them singletons, with roughly 2.6% in the top ten. The chain has TRBV7-9 and TRBJ1-2; TRBD1 is a possible D gene (6 bases). The sequence was obtained from a man in his sixties who had recovered from COVID-19. The sample consisted of PBMCs or T cells enriched from blood (not recorded which). For the CDR3, the DNA is TGTGCCAGCAGCCGAAACAGGGAAGGCGGCTACACCTTC. It translates to CASSRNREGGYTF.